Included here is one T cell receptor (beta chain) sequence, with context. The data belong to a study of shared T cell receptors in the human thymus. Germline V gene data show CDR1 as MDHEN and CDR2 as SYDVKM. Trimming took 4 bases from V and 0 from J; bases not matched to a gene: 5. This CDR3 spans 15 amino acids. Assay: immunoSEQ multiplex PCR; the TCRdb copy retains only in-frame clones and omits some. This sample has roughly 550,000 clones; about 84% occur once, and the top ten carry more than 0.01%. These records were also assigned to another study, of human thymus T cells. This second report adds: The people who donated were healthy Finnish babies having corrective surgery for congenital heart defects. Thymic samples were excised during corrective heart operations.

The source of this sequence is a boy younger than two with a congenital heart defect. Input material: thymocytes. This chain links TRBV28 with TRBJ2-7; 8 bases fit TRBD1. The CDR3: CASSYRDRSSYEQYF. The CDR3 region has the DNA TGTGCCAGCAGTTACCGGGACAGGAGCTCCTACGAGCAGTACTTC.